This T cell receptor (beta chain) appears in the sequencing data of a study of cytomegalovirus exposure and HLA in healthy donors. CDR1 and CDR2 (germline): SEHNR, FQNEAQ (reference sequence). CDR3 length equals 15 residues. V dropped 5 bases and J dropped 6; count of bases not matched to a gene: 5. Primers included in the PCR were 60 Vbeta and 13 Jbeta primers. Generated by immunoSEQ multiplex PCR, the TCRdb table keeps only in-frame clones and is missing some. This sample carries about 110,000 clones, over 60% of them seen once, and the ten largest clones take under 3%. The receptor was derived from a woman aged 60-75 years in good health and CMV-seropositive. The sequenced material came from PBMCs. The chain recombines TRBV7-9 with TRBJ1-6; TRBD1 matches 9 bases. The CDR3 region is CASSAATGGNSPLHF. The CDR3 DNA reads TGTGCCAGCAGCGCGGCGACAGGGGGTAATTCACCCCTCCACTTT.